Listed below are T cell receptor beta chains from one sample, sequenced in a study of spatial heterogeneity in lung cancer. MiXCR was run by TCRdb on the 5' RACE reads, yielding one entry per CDR3 protein. Among roughly 15,000 distinct CDR3 sequences listed, approximately 8.5% were seen once. The material was PBMCs, obtained at surgery. The origin of the receptors is a female donor with early-stage non-small cell lung cancer. The CDR3 runs from the conserved cysteine through the conserved F or W. The order of the fields is J gene, clone size, V gene, D gene, CDR3 DNA, CDR3 protein. D genes are given only for firm matches. A row's size may be missing; if present it is once, few, many or a size class.

TRBJ1-5 | few | TRBV2 | - | TGTGCCAGCAGTCTTCAAGGGGAGAGCAATCAGCCCCAGCATTTT | CASSLQGESNQPQHF
TRBJ1-2 | many | TRBV11-3 | - | TGTGCCAGCAGCTTAGACGGCTATGGCTACACCTTC | CASSLDGYGYTF
TRBJ2-3 | many | TRBV6-6 | - | TGTGCCAGCACCAACCGGGGCAGCACTACAGATACGCAGTATTTT | CASTNRGSTTDTQYF
TRBJ2-5 | - | TRBV12-3/TRBV12-4 | - | TGTGCCAGCAGTTCGACAGGCTGGCAAGAGACCCAGTACTTC | CASSSTGWQETQYF
TRBJ2-7 | many | TRBV10-3 | - | TGTGCCATCAGAGCCCGGGACGGATACGAGCAGTACTTC | CAIRARDGYEQYF
TRBJ2-7 | - | TRBV20-1 | TRBD2 | TGCAGTGCTAGCGGGAGGGCCCTTTACGAGCAGTACTTC | CSASGRALYEQYF
TRBJ2-3 | many | TRBV7-9 | - | TGTGCCAGCAGCCCCCAGGGTCCGGGTAGCACAGATACGCAGTATTTT | CASSPQGPGSTDTQYF
TRBJ2-2 | medium-sized | TRBV9 | - | TGTGCCAGCAGCGGTCGTAGCTACTCGAACACCGGGGAGCTGTTTTTT | CASSGRSYSNTGELFF
TRBJ2-2 | many | TRBV5-1 | - | TGCGCCAGCAGCTTGACCTCAAGGGTGAACACCGGGGAGCTGTTTTTT | CASSLTSRVNTGELFF
TRBJ1-6 | few | TRBV10-3 | TRBD1 | TGTGCCATACAGGGGAGCTCCTATAATTCACCCCTCCACTTT | CAIQGSSYNSPLHF
TRBJ2-7 | many | TRBV6-5 | - | TGTGCCAGCAGTTACTCGGTTGGGTCGCAGGGTAGCTACTTC | CASSYSVGSQGSYF
TRBJ1-6 | many | TRBV7-9 | TRBD1 | TGTGCCAGCAGCTTAGATCGACAGGGGGGAATTTCACCCCTCCACTTT | CASSLDRQGGISPLHF
TRBJ1-1 | few | TRBV6-6 | - | TGTGCCAGCAGTTACGCCTCTGAAGCTTTCTTT | CASSYASEAFF
TRBJ2-3 | many | TRBV7-2 | - | TGTGCCAGCAGCCTCCAGCGCGCGGGAAGCACAGATACGCAGTATTTT | CASSLQRAGSTDTQYF
TRBJ2-7 | - | TRBV2 | TRBD2 | TGTGCCAGCAGGGGCGGGAGTGACGAGCAGTACTTC | CASRGGSDEQYF
TRBJ1-6 | many | TRBV6-1 | - | TGTGCCAGCAGTGACTCCGGGACGGCTGCCGTAAATTCACCCCTCCACTTT | CASSDSGTAAVNSPLHF
TRBJ1-5 | many | TRBV27 | TRBD1 | TGTGCCAGCAGCCCGTTCGCGGGAGGGGGCTGGCGTCAGCCCCAGCATTTT | CASSPFAGGGWRQPQHF
TRBJ2-2 | many | TRBV5-1 | TRBD2 | TGCGCCAGCAGCCATACTAGCGGGGGGACTACCGGGGAGCTGTTTTTT | CASSHTSGGTTGELFF
TRBJ1-1 | many | TRBV7-2 | - | TGTGCCAGCAGCGAGGTCTTGAACACTGAAGCTTTCTTT | CASSEVLNTEAFF
TRBJ2-3 | many | TRBV9 | - | TGTGCCAGCAGCGTAGATCTGACAGATACGCAGTATTTT | CASSVDLTDTQYF
TRBJ2-7 | many | TRBV5-1 | - | TGCGCCAGCAGCTACCGCGGATCCTACGAGCAGTACTTC | CASSYRGSYEQYF
TRBJ2-1 | medium-sized | TRBV6-5 | TRBD2 | TGTGCCAGCAGTTACTCCTCTAGCGGGGGCCAAGTTGAGCAGTTCTTC | CASSYSSSGGQVEQFF
TRBJ2-2 | many | TRBV20-1 | TRBD1 | TGCAGTGCTAGAGGACAGGGGGACACCGGGGAGCTGTTTTTT | CSARGQGDTGELFF
TRBJ2-1 | many | TRBV12-3/TRBV12-4 | TRBD2 | TGTGCCAGCAGTTTAGGGGGGCTAGCGGGAGTATCTAATGAGCAGTTCTTC | CASSLGGLAGVSNEQFF
TRBJ1-1 | many | TRBV2 | - | TGTGCCAGCAGCCCCCAGGGGCTTAACACTGAAGCTTTCTTT | CASSPQGLNTEAFF
TRBJ2-1 | many | TRBV19 | TRBD2 | TGTGCCAGTAGTATAGATCTAGCGGGAGTTTACAATGAGCAGTTCTTC | CASSIDLAGVYNEQFF
TRBJ2-7 | - | TRBV6-2/TRBV6-3 | TRBD2 | TGTGCCAGCACCCAGGCTAGCGGGGGCTCCTACGAGCAGTACTTC | CASTQASGGSYEQYF
TRBJ1-4 | few | TRBV28 | - | TGTGCCAGCAGTCCCGGATCCCCCGGAGAAAAACTGTTTTTT | CASSPGSPGEKLFF
TRBJ1-6 | many | TRBV3-1 | TRBD1 | TGTGCCAGCACCCTAAGCGCAGGGGGCAGCTCCTATAATTCACCCCTCCACTTT | CASTLSAGGSSYNSPLHF
TRBJ2-1 | medium-sized | TRBV28 | - | TGTGCCAGCAGTACCCCCCGGGGTCTAAATTACAATGAGCAGTTCTTC | CASSTPRGLNYNEQFF
TRBJ2-7 | many | TRBV18 | - | TGTGCCAGCTCGGGGACGGGTACCTACGAGCAGTACTTC | CASSGTGTYEQYF